These 29 T cell receptor beta chains came from one sample sequenced in a study of T cell repertoires in aging, cancer and after chemotherapy. Multiplex touch-down PCR with TRB-A/B primers amplified rearranged V-D-J TRB sequences. TCRdb reprocessed the multiplex PCR reads with MiXCR, giving one entry per CDR3 protein. The data contain fewer than 20,000 distinct CDR3 sequences, 40% to 55% of them singletons. Amplification of TCR beta used genomic DNA extracted from peripheral blood. The sample comprised blood. These receptors were collected from a human donor in good health.

The chain links TRBV19 to TRBJ2-7, with 10 bases aligning to TRBD1. CDR3 length equals 14 residues. The ends lost 3 bases at V and 5 bases at J; junction bases unmatched: 4. Per germline, CDR1 LNHDA and CDR2 SQIVND (reference sequence). In DNA, the CDR3 is TGTGCCAGTAGTATCTTGGGACAGGGGCACGAGCAGTACTTC. Encoded protein: CASSILGQGHEQYF. The whole variable domain, remainder taken from reference TRBV19 and TRBJ2-7, is DGGITQSPKYLFRKEGQNVTLSCEQNLNHDAMYWYRQDPGQGLRLIYYSQIVNDFQKGDIAEGYSVSREKKESFPLTVTSAQKNPTAFYLCASSILGQGHEQYFGPGTRLTVT.

Only a few counts were recorded for this clonotype. This chain uses TRBV6-5 with TRBJ2-3; the match to TRBD2 covers 12 bases. The CDR3 is made up of 17 amino acids. CDR1 is MNHEY, CDR2 SVGAGI, per germline. The junction had 14 bases not matched to a gene; V was cut back by 10 bases and J by 3 bases. CDR3 in amino acids: CATSFARTSGTTDTQYF. The CDR3 bases are TGTGCCACCTCATTCGCCAGGACTAGCGGGACGACAGATACGCAGTATTTT.

This clonotype occurred a few times. The chain uses TRBV19 and TRBJ2-3, with 15 bases identical to TRBD2. Germline V lookup: CDR1 LNHDA, CDR2 SQIVND (reference sequence). This CDR3 region has 14 residues. J was trimmed by 14 bases and V by 4 bases; bases with no gene match: 7. The CDR3 here is CASSTGLAGGWLYF. CDR3 coding DNA: TGTGCCAGTAGTACGGGACTAGCGGGAGGTTGGCTGTATTTT. Complete variable domain (other parts from reference TRBV19 and TRBJ2-3): DGGITQSPKYLFRKEGQNVTLSCEQNLNHDAMYWYRQDPGQGLRLIYYSQIVNDFQKGDIAEGYSVSREKKESFPLTVTSAQKNPTAFYLCASSTGLAGGWLYFGPGTRLTVL.

A note on this clonotype: One base away lies a much larger clone, so this may be a sequencing read error. The chain employs TRBV29-1 and TRBJ2-3, with D possibly TRBD1 on 5 matching bases. CDR3 length: 12 residues. Trimming removed 7 bases from V and 4 bases from J, with 12 bases in between. Germline-derived CDR1 and CDR2 are SQVTM and ANQGSEA. This CDR3 reads CSGGAAADTQYF. In DNA, the CDR3 is TGCAGCGGTGGGGCTGCGGCAGATACGCAGTATTTT.

In this sample, this clonotype turned up a few times. This chain links TRBV6-4 with TRBJ2-1, with 11 bases lining up with TRBD2. J gave up 5 bases and V 3 bases, and 3 bases lay outside the gene matches. The CDR3 consists of 15 residues. Germline CDR1 reads MRHNA; CDR2 reads SNTAGT. CDR3 region: CASSEGTSGDNEQFF. Written as DNA, the CDR3 is TGTGCCAGCAGTGAGGGGACTAGCGGCGACAATGAGCAGTTCTTC.

This clonotype was detected a few times. The V call is TRBV5-4, the J call TRBJ2-6; D might be TRBD2 (6 bases). The CDR3 extends over 16 amino acids. The V gene lost 1 base and the J gene lost 4 bases, with 12 bases spanning the gap. Germline assignment: CDR1 SGHNT and CDR2 YYREEE (reference sequence). The CDR3, as DNA: TGTGCCAGCAGCTTGTTGATTGCGGGGGGGGCCAACGTCCTGACTTTC. It translates to CASSLLIAGGANVLTF.

This clonotype has only a few counts. CDR3 in amino acids: CAVGLWEQYF. For the CDR3, the DNA is TGTGCTGTGGGCCTCTGGGAGCAGTACTTC. The rearrangement joins TRBV27 to TRBJ2-7; D call uncertain. Germline CDR1 is MNHEY and CDR2 is SMNVEV (reference sequence). The CDR3 totals 10 residues.

The chain combines TRBV11-1 with TRBJ2-7; 7 bases match TRBD1. Unmatched junction bases numbered 4, after V lost 5 bases and J lost 3 bases. The germline V gene has CDR1 SGHAT and CDR2 FQDESV (reference sequence). The CDR3 is 13 amino acids. The CDR3 DNA reads TGTGCCAGCAGCCCAGACAGGGACTACGAGCAGTACTTC. Translation gives CASSPDRDYEQYF.

The chain is built from TRBV27 and TRBJ2-7, with 8 bases aligning to TRBD2. V shed 3 bases and J 0 bases; nucleotides not matched to a gene: 4. The CDR3 is 15 residues long. Germline V lookup: CDR1 MNHEY, CDR2 SMNVEV (reference sequence). CDR3 DNA sequence: TGTGCCAGCAGTTTTTCGGGAGGGCCCTCCTACGAGCAGTACTTC. Amino acid sequence: CASSFSGGPSYEQYF.

By share, this clonotype ranks as medium-sized (0.01 to 0.1%). J is TRBJ2-7 and V is TRBV29-1; D is possibly TRBD2 (5 bases). V lost 6 bases and J 7 bases, leaving 19 bases between the germline ends. This CDR3 comprises 13 residues. Germline lookup yields CDR1 SQVTM and CDR2 ANQGSEA. CDR3 amino acids: CSVAHRGAREQYF. The CDR3, as DNA: TGCAGCGTCGCCCACCGGGGAGCGAGGGAGCAGTACTTC.

V usage is TRBV6-5 and J usage is TRBJ1-2; D unresolved. The CDR3 is 14 amino acids. CDR1 MNHEY and CDR2 SVGAGI come from the germline V gene. V was trimmed by 2 bases and J by 7 bases, leaving 14 bases between them. The CDR3 DNA sequence: TGTGCCAGCAGTTACAATTCGGGGTTTGGTGGCTACACCTTC. Translation: CASSYNSGFGGYTF.

Only a few counts were recorded for this clonotype. The genes are TRBV27 and TRBJ2-7, with TRBD1 as a possible D gene (6 bases). V lost 5 bases, J lost 3 bases, and 11 bases lay in between. This CDR3 region has 13 residues. CDR1 is MNHEY and CDR2 is SMNVEV in the germline V gene (reference sequence). CDR3 sequence reads: CASSPPDSYEQYF. DNA of the CDR3: TGTGCCAGCAGTCCCCCGGACAGCTACGAGCAGTACTTC.

This clonotype was seen a single time. The chain is built from TRBV6-1 and TRBJ1-4; TRBD1 is a possible D gene (6 bases). V dropped 2 bases and J dropped 6 bases, with 13 bases sitting between them. The CDR3 totals 15 residues. Germline V CDR1 and CDR2: MNHNS, SASEGT. DNA for the CDR3: TGTGCCAGCAGTGAAAACGCAGGGGAATATGAAAAACTGTTTTTT. Amino acids: CASSENAGEYEKLFF.

The sample holds a few counts of this clonotype. The chain has TRBV5-6 and TRBJ1-4, with TRBD1 matching over 9 bases. V shed 4 bases, J shed 0 bases, and the junction held 4 bases outside the gene matches. This CDR3 region has 16 residues. The V gene's germline CDR1 is SGHDT and CDR2 YYEEEE. CDR3 loop: CASSDRGFTTNEKLFF. DNA of the CDR3: TGTGCCAGCAGCGACAGGGGGTTCACAACTAATGAAAAACTGTTTTTT.

The rearrangement links TRBV27 to TRBJ2-1; TRBD2 agrees at 9 bases. J was trimmed by 6 bases and V by 0 bases; bases with no gene match: 6. Germline CDR1 reads MNHEY; CDR2 reads SMNVEV (reference sequence). This CDR3 is 16 amino acids long. The CDR3 reads CASSLSGGRASNEQFF. The CDR3 nucleotides read TGTGCCAGCAGTTTATCCGGCGGGAGGGCCAGCAATGAGCAGTTCTTC.

This clonotype was found once. The gene calls are TRBV5-5 and TRBJ2-7, with unresolved D. The CDR3 contains 13 residues. The germline V and J ends were trimmed by 3 bases and 7 bases, with 14 bases remaining between them. Germline values: CDR1 SGHKS, CDR2 YYEKEE (reference sequence). Here the CDR3 DNA reads TGTGCCAGCAGCTCGGGCCCCTCGAGGGAGCAGTACTTC. It encodes CASSSGPSREQYF.

J is TRBJ2-7 and V is TRBV6-5; D gene unclear. CDR3 length: 13 amino acids. Trimming pared 5 bases from V and 3 bases from J, leaving 11 bases between. Germline loops: CDR1 MNHEY, CDR2 SVGAGI. CDR3 DNA sequence: TGTGCCAGCAGTGTGACTGATCACTACGAGCAGTACTTC. Its translation is CASSVTDHYEQYF.

In its sample, this clonotype was seen a few times. The chain is built from TRBV18 and TRBJ2-2, with 7 bases identical to TRBD2. V lost 2 bases, J lost 5 bases, and 5 bases stayed unmatched. CDR1 is KGHSH, CDR2 LQKENI, per germline. CDR3 length equals 15 residues. The CDR3 loop reads CASSPGREITGELFF. The CDR3 region has the DNA TGTGCCAGCTCACCAGGGCGGGAGATTACCGGGGAGCTGTTTTTT.

Here the CDR3 reads CASSFIKRERDEQFF. As DNA, the CDR3 is TGTGCCAGCAGCTTTATAAAACGGGAGAGGGATGAGCAGTTCTTC. V and J are TRBV11-1 and TRBJ2-1; D might be TRBD2 (6 bases). CDR3 length: 15 amino acids. In germline, CDR1 is SGHAT, CDR2 FQDESV (reference sequence). V lost 3 bases to trimming and J lost 8 bases, with 17 bases between them.

This clonotype was counted only a few times. The chain employs TRBV19 and TRBJ2-1, with D perhaps TRBD2 (5 bases). V was trimmed by 7 bases and J by 1 base, leaving 14 bases between them. The CDR3 length is 15 residues. Germline lookup yields CDR1 LNHDA and CDR2 SQIVND (reference sequence). The CDR3 DNA follows: TGTGCCAGTATTAGAAGCCGGGGTTCCTACAATGAGCAGTTCTTC. It translates to CASIRSRGSYNEQFF.

This clonotype is labeled as medium-sized. The V and J genes are TRBV29-1 and TRBJ2-1; 16 bases agree with TRBD2. CDR1 is SQVTM, CDR2 ANQGSEA, per germline. J lost 10 bases, V lost 6 bases, and 15 bases had no gene match. This CDR3 spans 17 amino acids. The CDR3 sequence: CSVGTSGRAGVRGEQFF. As DNA, the CDR3 is TGCAGCGTAGGGACTAGCGGGAGGGCCGGAGTAAGAGGGGAGCAGTTCTTC.

This chain connects TRBV29-1 to TRBJ2-1; D is unresolved. V was shortened by 0 bases and J by 13 bases, with 13 bases between the two germline ends. The CDR3 runs 12 residues. The V gene's germline CDR1 is SQVTM and CDR2 ANQGSEA. The DNA for the CDR3 is TGCAGCGTTGAAGATAGTCTAGGTCCTCAGTTCTTC. Translation gives CSVEDSLGPQFF.

The chain has TRBV30 and TRBJ2-5, with 9 bases fitting TRBD2. V was pared by 7 bases and J by 5 bases, with 11 bases of the junction left unmatched. The V gene's germline CDR1 is GTSNPN and CDR2 SVGIG (reference sequence). The CDR3 is 14 residues long. The CDR3 is CASSLSGGGETQYF. The CDR3 DNA reads as TGTGCCTCTTCCCTTAGCGGGGGAGGCGAGACCCAGTACTTC.

The rearrangement links TRBV27 to TRBJ2-7, with 8 bases that match TRBD1. The CDR3 covers 13 residues. Germline CDR1 MNHEY, CDR2 SMNVEV (reference sequence). J lost 3 bases, V lost 6 bases, and 4 bases had no gene match. In nucleotides, the CDR3 is TGTGCCAGCAGCCGAGGACAGGGCTACGAGCAGTACTTC. Translation: CASSRGQGYEQYF.

This chain joins TRBV19 and TRBJ2-5; perhaps TRBD1 as D (6 bases). Trimming took off 5 bases at V and 2 bases at J, with 9 bases between the two ends. The V gene's germline CDR1 is LNHDA and CDR2 SQIVND (reference sequence). CDR3 length equals 13 residues. Here the CDR3 reads CASSDRWQETQYF. The CDR3, as DNA: TGTGCCAGTAGTGACAGGTGGCAAGAGACCCAGTACTTC.

This clonotype is labeled as medium-sized. This chain uses TRBV29-1 with TRBJ2-7; D not certain. Germline V CDR1 and CDR2: SQVTM, ANQGSEA. The CDR3 contains 11 residues. V lost 4 bases, J lost 2 bases, and 6 bases lay in between. The CDR3, as DNA: TGCAGCGTTGGACATACCTACGAGCAGTACTTC. Its translation is CSVGHTYEQYF.

The V gene is TRBV6-6, the J gene TRBJ2-2; 10 bases align to TRBD1. CDR1 is MNHNY and CDR2 is SVGAGI in the germline V gene (reference sequence). There are 15 residues in the CDR3. J lost 4 bases, V lost 5 bases, and 4 bases had no gene match. CDR3 residues: CASSDRGRGTGELFF. The CDR3 coding sequence is TGTGCCAGCAGTGACAGGGGGCGCGGCACCGGGGAGCTGTTTTTT.

This clonotype has a handful of counts. CDR3 loop: CASSPLAGADTQYF. Written as DNA, the CDR3 is TGTGCCAGTAGTCCCCTAGCGGGCGCAGATACGCAGTATTTT. This chain joins TRBV19 and TRBJ2-3; 8 bases map to TRBD2. The CDR3 is made up of 14 amino acids. The germline V gene encodes CDR1 LNHDA and CDR2 SQIVND (reference sequence). The junction had 5 bases not matched to a gene; V was cut back by 5 bases and J by 4 bases.

The chain joins TRBV30 to TRBJ1-5; unclear D gene. Germline V gene lookup returns CDR1 GTSNPN and CDR2 SVGIG (reference sequence). V was trimmed by 8 bases and J by 4 bases, leaving 15 bases between them. This CDR3 has 13 amino acids. The CDR3 spells CASSSRENQPQHF. The CDR3 bases are TGTGCCAGTAGTAGTAGAGAGAATCAGCCCCAGCATTTT.